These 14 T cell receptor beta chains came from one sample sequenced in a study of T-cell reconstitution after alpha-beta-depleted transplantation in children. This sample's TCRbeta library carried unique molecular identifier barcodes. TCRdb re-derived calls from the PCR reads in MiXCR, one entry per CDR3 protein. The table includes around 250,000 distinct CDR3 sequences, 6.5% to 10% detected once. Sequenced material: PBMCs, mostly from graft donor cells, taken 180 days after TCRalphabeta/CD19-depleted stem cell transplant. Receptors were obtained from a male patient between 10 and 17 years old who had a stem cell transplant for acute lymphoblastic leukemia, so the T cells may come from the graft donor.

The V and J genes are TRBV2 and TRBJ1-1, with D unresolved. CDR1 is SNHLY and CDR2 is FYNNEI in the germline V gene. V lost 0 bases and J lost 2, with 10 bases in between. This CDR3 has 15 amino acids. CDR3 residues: CASSEALRSNTEAFF. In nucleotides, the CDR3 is TGTGCCAGCAGTGAAGCGCTTCGGTCCAACACTGAAGCTTTCTTT. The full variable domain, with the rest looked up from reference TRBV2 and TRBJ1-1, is EPEVTQTPSHQVTQMGQEVILRCVPISNHLYFYWYRQILGQKVEFLVSFYNNEISEKSEIFDDQFSVERPDGSNFTLKIRSTKLEDSAMYFCASSEALRSNTEAFFGQGTRLTVV.

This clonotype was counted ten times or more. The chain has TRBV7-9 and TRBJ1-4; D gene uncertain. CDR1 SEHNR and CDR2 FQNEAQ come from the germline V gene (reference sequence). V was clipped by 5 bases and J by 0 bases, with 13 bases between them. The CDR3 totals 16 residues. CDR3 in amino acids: CASSPQTRATNEKLFF. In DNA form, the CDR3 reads TGTGCCAGCAGCCCTCAAACTCGTGCAACTAATGAAAAACTGTTTTTT.

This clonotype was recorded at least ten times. The chain's CDR3 is CASSRTSGSGEQYF. CDR3 coding DNA: TGTGCCAGCAGCCGGACTAGCGGGAGTGGCGAGCAGTACTTC. The rearrangement uses TRBV3-1 and TRBJ2-7; 13 nucleotides match TRBD2. Germline-derived CDR1 and CDR2 are LGHDT and YNNKEL (reference sequence). This CDR3 region has 14 residues. V was clipped by 4 bases and J by 6 bases; unmatched bases: 3.

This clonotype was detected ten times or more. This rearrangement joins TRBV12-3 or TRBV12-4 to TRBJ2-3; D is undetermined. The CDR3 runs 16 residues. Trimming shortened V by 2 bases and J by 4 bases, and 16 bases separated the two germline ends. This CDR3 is CASSLSRAVGPDTQYF. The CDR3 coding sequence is TGTGCCAGCAGTTTAAGTCGAGCAGTAGGGCCAGATACGCAGTATTTT.

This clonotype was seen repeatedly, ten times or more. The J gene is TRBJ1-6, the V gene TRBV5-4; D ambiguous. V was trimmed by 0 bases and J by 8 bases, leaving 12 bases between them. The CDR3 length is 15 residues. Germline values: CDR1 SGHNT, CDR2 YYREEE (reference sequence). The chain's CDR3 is CASSLGPATYSPLHF. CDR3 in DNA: TGTGCCAGCAGCTTGGGGCCCGCCACGTATTCACCCCTCCACTTT. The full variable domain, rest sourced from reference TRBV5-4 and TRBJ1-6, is ETGVTQSPTHLIKTRGQQVTLRCSSQSGHNTVSWYQQALGQGPQFIFQYYREEENGRGNFPPRFSGLQFPNYSSELNVNALELDDSALYLCASSLGPATYSPLHFGNGTRLTVT.

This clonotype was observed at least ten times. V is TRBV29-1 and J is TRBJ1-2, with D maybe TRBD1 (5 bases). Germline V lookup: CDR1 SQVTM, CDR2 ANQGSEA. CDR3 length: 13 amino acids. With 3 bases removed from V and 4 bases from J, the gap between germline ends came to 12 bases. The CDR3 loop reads CSVDWGTPYGYTF. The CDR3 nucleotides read TGCAGCGTTGATTGGGGCACCCCCTATGGCTACACCTTC.

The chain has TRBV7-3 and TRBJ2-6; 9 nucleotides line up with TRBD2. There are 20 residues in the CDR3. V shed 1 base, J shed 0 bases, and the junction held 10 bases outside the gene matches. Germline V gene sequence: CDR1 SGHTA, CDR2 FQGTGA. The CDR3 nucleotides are TGTGCCAGCAGCTTAATTGCAGGGACTAGCTACCTCTCTGGGGCCAACGTCCTGACTTTC. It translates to CASSLIAGTSYLSGANVLTF.

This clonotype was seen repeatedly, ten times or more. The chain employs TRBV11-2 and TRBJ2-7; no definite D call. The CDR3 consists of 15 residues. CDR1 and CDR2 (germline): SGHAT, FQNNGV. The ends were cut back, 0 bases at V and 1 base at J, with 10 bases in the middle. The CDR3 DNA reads TGTGCCAGCAGCTTAGACGCCGGCCCGTCCTACGAGCAGTACTTC. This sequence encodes CASSLDAGPSYEQYF.

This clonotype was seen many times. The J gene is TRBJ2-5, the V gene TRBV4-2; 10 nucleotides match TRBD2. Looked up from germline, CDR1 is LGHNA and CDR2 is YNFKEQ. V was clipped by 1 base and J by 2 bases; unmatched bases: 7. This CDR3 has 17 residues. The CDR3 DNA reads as TGTGCCAGCAGCCAAGTGGGGACTAGCGTCGAGCAAGAGACCCAGTACTTC. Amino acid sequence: CASSQVGTSVEQETQYF.

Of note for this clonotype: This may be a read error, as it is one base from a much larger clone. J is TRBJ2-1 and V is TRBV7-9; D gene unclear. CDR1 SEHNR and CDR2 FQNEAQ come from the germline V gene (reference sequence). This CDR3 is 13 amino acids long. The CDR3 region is CASSVRLNNGQFF. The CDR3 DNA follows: TGTGCCAGCAGCGTGAGATTGAACAATGGGCAGTTCTTC.

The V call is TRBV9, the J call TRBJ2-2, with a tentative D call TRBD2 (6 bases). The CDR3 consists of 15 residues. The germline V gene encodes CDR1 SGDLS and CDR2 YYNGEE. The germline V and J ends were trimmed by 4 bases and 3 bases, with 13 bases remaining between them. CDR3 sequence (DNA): TGTGCCAGCAGCCCAGCAGGGACTTACACCGGGGAGCTGTTTTTT. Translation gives CASSPAGTYTGELFF.

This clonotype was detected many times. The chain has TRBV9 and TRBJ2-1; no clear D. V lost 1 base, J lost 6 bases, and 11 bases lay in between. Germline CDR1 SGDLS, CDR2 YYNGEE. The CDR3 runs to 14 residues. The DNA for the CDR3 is TGTGCCAGCAGCGTATGGCCTGAAGTCAATGAGCAGTTCTTC. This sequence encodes CASSVWPEVNEQFF.

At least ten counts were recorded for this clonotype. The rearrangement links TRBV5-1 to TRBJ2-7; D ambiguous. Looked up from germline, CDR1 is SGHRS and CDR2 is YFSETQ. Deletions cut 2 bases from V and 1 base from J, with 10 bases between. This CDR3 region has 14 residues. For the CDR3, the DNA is TGCGCCAGCAGCTTCGACGCAATTTCCTACGAGCAGTACTTC. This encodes CASSFDAISYEQYF.

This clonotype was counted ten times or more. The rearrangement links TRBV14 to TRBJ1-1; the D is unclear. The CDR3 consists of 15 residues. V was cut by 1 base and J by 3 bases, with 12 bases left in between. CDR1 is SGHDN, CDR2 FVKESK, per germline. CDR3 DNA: TGTGCCAGCAGCCAAGGACCCGGAGAGGACACTGAAGCTTTCTTT. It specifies CASSQGPGEDTEAFF.